These 10 T cell receptor beta chains share one sample of origin, sequenced in a study of cytomegalovirus exposure and HLA in healthy donors. Researchers ran the PCR with 60 Vbeta and 13 Jbeta primers. Assay used: immunoSEQ multiplex PCR; TCRdb lists only in-frame clones, some missing. The table records under 150,000 clones, approximately 80% of them present only once. What was sequenced was PBMCs. The receptors come from a male donor in good health and CMV-seropositive.

The chain links TRBV27 to TRBJ1-1; possible D gene TRBD1, 6 bases. Looked up from germline, CDR1 is MNHEY and CDR2 is SMNVEV (reference sequence). Trimming cost V 5 bases and J 5 bases, with 12 bases left between them. The length of the CDR3 is 13 residues. CDR3 residues: CASSVRGRTEAFF. The CDR3 DNA reads as TGTGCCAGCAGTGTCAGGGGTCGGACTGAAGCTTTCTTT.

The V gene is TRBV14, the J gene TRBJ2-1; a weak D match, TRBD2 (6 bases). Trimming took off 1 base at V and 4 bases at J, with 11 bases between the two ends. This CDR3 has 15 amino acids. Germline V CDR1 and CDR2: SGHDN, FVKESK. This CDR3 is CASSQAGTQYNEQFF. The CDR3 DNA follows: TGTGCCAGCAGCCAAGCCGGGACTCAATACAATGAGCAGTTCTTC.

The V and J genes are TRBV13 and TRBJ2-5; D remains unclear. The J call may be incorrect, as the DNA end agrees better with TRBJ2-7. The germline V gene encodes CDR1 PRHDT and CDR2 FYEKMQ (reference sequence). The CDR3 sequence is 11 residues long. The CDR3 bases are TGTGCCAGCAGCTTCAACTACGAGCAGTACTTC. It translates to CASSFNYEQYF.

The chain has TRBV29-1 and TRBJ2-5, with TRBD2 matching over 14 bases. The ends lost 7 bases at V and 5 bases at J; junction bases unmatched: 12. Germline CDR1 is SQVTM and CDR2 is ANQGSEA. CDR3 length: 16 residues. As DNA, the CDR3 is TGCAGCGCCAGAGGACTAGCGGGAGGCTATAGCGAGACCCAGTACTTC. Protein: CSARGLAGGYSETQYF.

The rearrangement links TRBV7-2 to TRBJ2-5; a possible D gene is TRBD2 (5 bases). CDR3 length equals 11 residues. Germline loops: CDR1 SGHTA, CDR2 FQGNSA. Between the trimmed V and J ends, which lost 8 bases and 1 base, there was a span of 5 bases. CDR3 loop: CASGGQETQYF. In DNA form, the CDR3 reads TGTGCCAGCGGAGGCCAAGAGACCCAGTACTTC. Using reference TRBV7-2 and TRBJ2-5 for the parts outside the CDR3, the full variable domain is GAGVSQSPSNKVTEKGKDVELRCDPISGHTALYWYRQSLGQGLEFLIYFQGNSAPDKSGLPSDRFSAERTGGSVSTLTIQRTQQEDSAVYLCASGGQETQYFGPGTRLLVL.

The rearrangement joins TRBV11-2 to TRBJ2-2; D gene unclear. The length of the CDR3 is 16 residues. Trimming stripped 0 bases from V and 4 bases from J, with 12 bases between. The germline V gene encodes CDR1 SGHAT and CDR2 FQNNGV. CDR3 DNA: TGTGCCAGCAGCTTAGATCCCAATAGTGGCACCGGGGAGCTGTTTTTT. It yields the protein CASSLDPNSGTGELFF.

The chain links TRBV10-3 to TRBJ1-1; 8 bases agree with TRBD1. The CDR3 contains 16 residues. Germline V gene data show CDR1 as ENHRY and CDR2 as SYGVKD. V dropped 3 bases and J dropped 5; count of bases not matched to a gene: 11. This chain's CDR3 is CAISDPPTGVGTEAFF. The CDR3 DNA is TGTGCCATCAGTGATCCCCCGACAGGGGTAGGGACTGAAGCTTTCTTT.

The chain joins TRBV5-6 to TRBJ2-3, with D perhaps matching TRBD2 (5 bases). The germline V gene has CDR1 SGHDT and CDR2 YYEEEE. This CDR3 comprises 14 residues. Trimming stripped 4 bases from V and 7 bases from J, with 16 bases between. The CDR3 here is CASSRLDSINTQYF. Here the CDR3 DNA reads TGTGCCAGCAGCAGACTGGACTCGATAAATACGCAGTATTTT.

The chain couples TRBV4-2 to TRBJ2-7, with TRBD1 matching over 9 bases. CDR1 is LGHNA, CDR2 YNFKEQ, per germline. This CDR3 region has 14 residues. Trimming at V came to 3 bases and at J to 1 base, leaving 1 base not matched to a gene. CDR3 protein: CASSQDRGSYEQYF. For the CDR3, the DNA is TGTGCCAGCAGCCAGGACAGGGGATCCTACGAGCAGTACTTC.

The chain recombines TRBV7-2 with TRBJ1-1; no clear D gene. V was clipped by 1 base and J by 3 bases, with 9 bases between them. CDR3 size: 14 residues. The germline CDR1 and CDR2 sequences are SGHTA and FQGNSA. This CDR3 is CASSLGFRDTEAFF. The CDR3 bases are TGTGCCAGCAGCTTAGGTTTCCGGGACACTGAAGCTTTCTTT.